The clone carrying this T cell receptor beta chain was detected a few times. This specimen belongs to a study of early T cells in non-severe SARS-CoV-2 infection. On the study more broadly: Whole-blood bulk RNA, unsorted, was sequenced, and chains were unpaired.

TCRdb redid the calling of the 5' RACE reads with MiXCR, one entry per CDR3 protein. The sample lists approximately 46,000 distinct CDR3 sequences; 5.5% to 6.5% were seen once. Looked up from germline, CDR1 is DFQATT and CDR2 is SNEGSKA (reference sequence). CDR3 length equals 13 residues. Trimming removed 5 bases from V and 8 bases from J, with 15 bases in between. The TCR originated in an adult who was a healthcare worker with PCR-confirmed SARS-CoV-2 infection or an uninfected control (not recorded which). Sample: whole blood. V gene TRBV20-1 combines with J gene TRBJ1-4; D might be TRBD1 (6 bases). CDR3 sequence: CSALTGKGEKLFF. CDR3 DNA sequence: TGCAGTGCTTTAACAGGGAAGGGGGAAAAACTGTTTTTT.